A single sample is the source of the 32 T cell receptor beta chains below, sequenced in a study of T cells in Graves' hyperthyroidism and ophthalmopathy (dated by TCRdb to about 2019). Library generation was performed with multiplex PCR. Instrument used: Illumina HiSeq 2000. TCR beta CDR3 regions were amplified from RNA transcripts. The TCR CDR3 was subjected to a first round of RT-PCR using the HTBI primer set and the Qiagen OneStep RT-PCR kit. Through fastp at Q25 and MiXCR, TCRdb rebuilt clones from the public reads, retaining in-frame beta chains. Rows with one shared CDR3 protein collapse into an entry with the most common genes and DNA. The sample has hundreds of thousands of distinct CDR3 sequences on record, 12% to 15% of them singletons. 10% of the sample rests with the top ten. Sequencing was performed on blood. These receptors were taken from a woman younger than 35 with Graves' hyperthyroidism.

A few counts support this clonotype. The chain has TRBV3-1 and TRBJ2-7; TRBD2 matches 7 bases. This CDR3 region has 15 residues. Germline V gene sequence: CDR1 LGHDT, CDR2 YNNKEL (reference sequence). V lost 4 bases to trimming and J lost 5 bases; unmatched junction nucleotides: 11. CDR3 sequence: CASSPLSREFHEQYF. The CDR3, as DNA: TGTGCCAGCAGCCCTCTCTCGCGGGAGTTCCACGAGCAGTACTTC.

This clonotype was counted only a few times. The genes are TRBV4-1 and TRBJ2-3, with 15 bases aligning to TRBD2. The CDR3 totals 18 residues. From germline, CDR1 is MGHRA and CDR2 YSYEKL. V shed 4 bases, J shed 4 bases, and the junction held 9 bases outside the gene matches. CDR3 loop: CASSRITGTSGRSDTQYF. CDR3 nucleotide sequence: TGCGCCAGCAGCCGCATAACCGGGACTAGCGGGAGGTCAGATACGCAGTATTTT.

In its sample, this clonotype was seen many times. V is TRBV28 and J is TRBJ1-1; tentative D call: TRBD1 (5 bases). The V gene's germline CDR1 is MDHEN and CDR2 SYDVKM. The CDR3 spans 13 residues. Trimming pared 6 bases from V and 8 bases from J, leaving 16 bases between. Here the CDR3 reads CASRVLWGSEAFF. CDR3 nucleotide sequence: TGTGCCAGCAGAGTTTTATGGGGCTCAGAAGCTTTCTTT.

There are many counts of this clonotype. The chain is built from TRBV10-3 and TRBJ2-7; 7 bases map to TRBD1. V was clipped by 4 bases and J by 4 bases; unmatched bases: 10. Germline V lookup: CDR1 ENHRY, CDR2 SYGVKD. This CDR3 contains 15 residues. CDR3 in DNA: TGTGCCATCAGTGCGACCGGGACAGCCCAATACGAGCAGTACTTC. Residues: CAISATGTAQYEQYF.

This clonotype was seen many times. This rearrangement joins TRBV3-1 to TRBJ2-7; D gene unclear. Germline V gene sequence: CDR1 LGHDT, CDR2 YNNKEL (reference sequence). V was pared by 1 base and J by 3 bases, with 13 bases between. This CDR3 is 15 amino acids long. The CDR3 nucleotides read TGTGCCAGCAGCCAAGGCTTACGATCGAACTACGAGCAGTACTTC. The encoded protein is CASSQGLRSNYEQYF.

This clonotype was found many times. The chain couples TRBV2 to TRBJ2-4; 7 bases agree with TRBD1. J lost 2 bases, V lost 5 bases, and 6 bases had no gene match. The CDR3 totals 15 residues. The germline CDR1 and CDR2 sequences are SNHLY and FYNNEI. CDR3 sequence: CASSWDRPSKNIQYF. CDR3 nucleotides: TGTGCCAGCAGTTGGGACAGACCTTCCAAAAACATTCAGTACTTC.

Many counts were recorded for this clonotype. The rearrangement links TRBV28 to TRBJ2-5, with 7 bases lining up with TRBD2. Germline V gene data show CDR1 as MDHEN and CDR2 as SYDVKM. The CDR3 runs to 15 residues. V gave up 3 bases and J gave up 3 bases; unmatched junction bases: 7. The CDR3 DNA follows: TGTGCCAGCAGTTTTTCGGGGGGTGGAAAAGAGACCCAGTACTTC. Its translation: CASSFSGGGKETQYF.

This clonotype showed up many times. The J gene is TRBJ2-1, the V gene TRBV7-2, with 10 bases fitting TRBD2. Per the germline V gene, CDR1 is SGHTA and CDR2 is FQGNSA. The CDR3 loop spans 17 amino acids. The junction had 10 bases not matched to a gene; V was cut back by 3 bases and J by 5 bases. The CDR3 spells CASSFKFTSGTHNEQFF. The DNA for the CDR3 is TGTGCCAGCAGCTTCAAGTTTACTAGCGGGACCCACAATGAGCAGTTCTTC.

This clonotype showed up many times. The rearrangement links TRBV7-9 to TRBJ1-4; unclear D gene. V was cut by 2 bases and J by 9 bases, with 10 bases left in between. The CDR3 is 13 residues long. Germline V lookup: CDR1 SEHNR, CDR2 FQNEAQ (reference sequence). CDR3: CASSLLDGQKLFF. The CDR3 coding sequence is TGTGCCAGCAGCTTATTGGACGGGCAAAAACTGTTTTTT.

This clonotype came up a few times. The rearrangement joins TRBV27 to TRBJ2-1; 7 bases line up with TRBD1. CDR1 is MNHEY and CDR2 is SMNVEV in the germline V gene (reference sequence). Germline trimming cut 5 bases from V and 0 bases from J; bases unmatched to any gene: 7. CDR3 length: 16 amino acids. In nucleotides, the CDR3 is TGTGCCAGCAGTCCGAAGACAGGGATCTCCTACAATGAGCAGTTCTTC. Protein: CASSPKTGISYNEQFF.

J is TRBJ2-7 and V is TRBV6-1; 7 bases map to TRBD1. Germline values: CDR1 MNHNS, CDR2 SASEGT. V lost 5 bases to trimming and J lost 0 bases; unmatched junction nucleotides: 7. This CDR3 spans 15 amino acids. The CDR3 here is CASSTPGTDSYEQYF. CDR3 sequence (DNA): TGTGCCAGCAGTACCCCCGGGACAGACTCCTACGAGCAGTACTTC.

The table lists this clonotype with many counts. This sequence joins TRBV12-3 or TRBV12-4 and TRBJ1-1; tentatively, D is TRBD1 (6 bases). The CDR3 contains 17 residues. V lost 1 base to trimming and J lost 3 bases, with 18 bases between them. The CDR3, as DNA: TGTGCCAGCAGTTTAGTTTCAGGGGCCCCCCAGGACACTGAAGCTTTCTTT. It translates to CASSLVSGAPQDTEAFF.

This clonotype was detected only a few times. CDR3 DNA: TGTGCCAGCAGTCGAAGTACAGGGGACTATGGCTACACCTTC. It is translated as CASSRSTGDYGYTF. The chain recombines TRBV6-4 with TRBJ1-2; TRBD1 aligns across 7 bases. V shed 5 bases, J shed 3 bases, and the junction held 6 bases outside the gene matches. The CDR3 runs 14 residues. Germline V gene sequence: CDR1 MRHNA, CDR2 SNTAGT.

This clonotype was detected only a few times. This chain joins TRBV24-1 and TRBJ2-1, with unresolved D. Germline V gene data show CDR1 as KGHDR and CDR2 as SFDVKD. The CDR3 sequence is 16 residues long. V was shortened by 3 bases and J by 5 bases, with 16 bases between the two germline ends. For the CDR3, the DNA is TGTGCCACCAGTGATCCCTCGGGCGATCGAGACAATGAGCAGTTCTTC. This codes for CATSDPSGDRDNEQFF.

The J gene is TRBJ2-7, the V gene TRBV29-1, with no clear D. Germline V gene lookup returns CDR1 SQVTM and CDR2 ANQGSEA. Trimming took off 6 bases at V and 4 bases at J, with 19 bases between the two ends. This CDR3 has 14 amino acids. The CDR3 loop reads CSVDVGWPHYEQYF. The CDR3 DNA reads TGCAGCGTCGACGTGGGGTGGCCTCATTACGAGCAGTACTTC.

This clonotype was detected a few times. This chain uses TRBV4-1 with TRBJ2-2; D ambiguous. Germline V gives CDR1 MGHRA, CDR2 YSYEKL. CDR3 size: 13 residues. V dropped 1 base and J dropped 8 bases, with 8 bases sitting between them. The CDR3 DNA reads as TGCGCCAGCAGCCAAGTCAGAGTGGGGGAGCTGTTTTTT. Encoded protein: CASSQVRVGELFF.

In its sample, this clonotype was seen a few times. In nucleotides, the CDR3 is TGTGCCAGCGACAGAAACAATGAGCAGTTCTTC. This translates into CASDRNNEQFF. The chain combines TRBV28 with TRBJ2-1; D is possibly TRBD1 (5 bases). Germline V gene sequence: CDR1 MDHEN, CDR2 SYDVKM. The CDR3 runs 11 residues. Trimming removed 8 bases from V and 5 bases from J, with 7 bases in between.

This chain uses TRBV11-2 with TRBJ2-2; TRBD1 agrees at 7 bases. Germline V lookup: CDR1 SGHAT, CDR2 FQNNGV. The CDR3 covers 16 residues. V lost 4 bases to trimming and J lost 5 bases; unmatched junction nucleotides: 10. CDR3 protein: CASSSSTGPGTGELFF. The DNA for the CDR3 is TGTGCCAGCAGCTCCTCGACAGGGCCGGGTACCGGGGAGCTGTTTTTT.

The chain couples TRBV13 to TRBJ1-2; no definite D call. CDR3 length equals 13 residues. Germline CDR1 and CDR2: PRHDT and FYEKMQ (reference sequence). V was trimmed by 3 bases and J by 6 bases, leaving 11 bases between them. CDR3 sequence reads: CASSLVVRNGYTF. The DNA for the CDR3 is TGTGCCAGCAGCTTGGTGGTGAGGAATGGCTACACCTTC.

The table lists this clonotype with many counts. The chain recombines TRBV7-3 with TRBJ2-1, with TRBD2 matching over 11 bases. V shed 4 bases and J 8 bases; nucleotides not matched to a gene: 1. Per the germline V gene, CDR1 is SGHTA and CDR2 is FQGTGA. The CDR3 has 13 residues. Here the CDR3 reads CASSSTSGDEQFF. The CDR3, as DNA: TGTGCCAGCAGCTCGACTAGCGGGGATGAGCAGTTCTTC.

V usage is TRBV10-1 and J usage is TRBJ2-2, with D unclear. Germline CDR1 WNHNN, CDR2 SYGVQD (reference sequence). The CDR3 consists of 12 residues. With 0 bases removed from V and 4 bases from J, the gap between germline ends came to 0 bases. In DNA, the CDR3 is TGCGCCAGCAGTGAGTCCACCGGGGAGCTGTTTTTT. Protein sequence: CASSESTGELFF.

This clonotype was seen at least ten times. The chain carries TRBV7-6 and TRBJ2-1, with D hard to call. Germline values: CDR1 SGHVS, CDR2 FNYEAQ. The CDR3 totals 14 residues. V lost 3 bases and J lost 0, with 6 bases in between. In DNA form, the CDR3 reads TGTGCCAGCAGCTTGATGAGCTCCTACAATGAGCAGTTCTTC. Translated, it gives CASSLMSSYNEQFF. Using reference TRBV7-6 and TRBJ2-1 for the parts outside the CDR3, the full variable domain is GAGVSQSPRYKVTKRGQDVALRCDPISGHVSLYWYRQALGQGPEFLTYFNYEAQQDKSGLPNDRFSAERPEGSISTLTIQRTEQRDSAMYRCASSLMSSYNEQFFGPGTRLTVL.

In its sample, this clonotype was seen a few times. This chain joins TRBV6-1 and TRBJ2-2, with a tentative D call TRBD1 (5 bases). The germline V and J ends were trimmed by 6 bases and 7 bases, with 15 bases remaining between them. The CDR3 contains 14 residues. Per the germline V gene, CDR1 is MNHNS and CDR2 is SASEGT. CDR3 sequence: CASRPRGYGGELFF. The CDR3 region has the DNA TGTGCCAGCAGACCTAGGGGATACGGCGGGGAGCTGTTTTTT.

The V call is TRBV19, the J call TRBJ1-1, with D perhaps matching TRBD1 (6 bases). This CDR3 contains 15 residues. V was pared by 9 bases and J by 0 bases, with 17 bases between. Germline CDR1 reads LNHDA; CDR2 reads SQIVND (reference sequence). Written as DNA, the CDR3 is TGTGCCAGCTTGGGGGGCCTCGGGATGAACACTGAAGCTTTCTTT. Protein product: CASLGGLGMNTEAFF.

This clonotype was observed many times. The chain combines TRBV29-1 with TRBJ2-1; D may be TRBD1 (7 bases). The V gene lost 7 bases and the J gene lost 3 bases, with 19 bases spanning the gap. The CDR3 is made up of 15 amino acids. Germline loops: CDR1 SQVTM, CDR2 ANQGSEA. The CDR3 protein is CSGRGQSRVYNEQFF. CDR3 bases: TGCAGCGGGAGGGGGCAGTCCAGGGTCTACAATGAGCAGTTCTTC.

The chain recombines TRBV19 with TRBJ2-1; D is uncertain. CDR1 is LNHDA and CDR2 is SQIVND in the germline V gene (reference sequence). V lost 4 bases and J 7 bases, leaving 5 bases between the germline ends. The CDR3 covers 11 residues. This chain's CDR3 is CASSNGNEQFF. The CDR3 bases are TGTGCCAGTAGTAACGGTAATGAGCAGTTCTTC.

This clonotype was recorded a few times. The V call is TRBV12-3 or TRBV12-4, the J call TRBJ2-1; 8 bases map to TRBD1. V was pared by 6 bases and J by 14 bases, with 9 bases of the junction left unmatched. There are 12 residues in the CDR3. CDR3 region: CASSRTGIMEFF. The CDR3 nucleotides read TGTGCCAGCAGCAGGACAGGGATAATGGAGTTCTTC.

The chain is built from TRBV15 and TRBJ1-1; no definite D call. The CDR3 has 12 amino acids. V gave up 5 bases and J gave up 5 bases, with 9 bases separating them. Germline V gene sequence: CDR1 LNHNV, CDR2 YYDKDF (reference sequence). CDR3 residues: CATSGGWTEAFF. In DNA, the CDR3 is TGTGCCACCAGCGGAGGGTGGACTGAAGCTTTCTTT.

The chain recombines TRBV4-1 with TRBJ2-2; unclear D gene. Germline assignment: CDR1 MGHRA and CDR2 YSYEKL. Between the trimmed V and J ends, which lost 4 bases and 6 bases, there was a span of 6 bases. CDR3 length equals 12 residues. The CDR3 here is CASSPDAGELFF. Written as DNA, the CDR3 is TGCGCCAGCAGCCCGGACGCCGGGGAGCTGTTTTTT.

This clonotype was seen more than once but under ten times. The chain is built from TRBV20-1 and TRBJ2-2, with 7 bases aligning to TRBD1. Germline-derived CDR1 and CDR2 are DFQATT and SNEGSKA (reference sequence). The junction had 3 bases not matched to a gene; V was cut back by 1 base and J by 4 bases. The length of the CDR3 is 14 residues. In nucleotides, the CDR3 is TGCAGTGCTAGAGTTCCAGGGGGCACCGGGGAGCTGTTTTTT. Its translation: CSARVPGGTGELFF.

This clonotype was counted a few times. V usage is TRBV6-1 and J usage is TRBJ1-2; possibly TRBD1 for D (5 bases). Between the trimmed V and J ends, which lost 6 bases and 6 bases, there was a span of 29 bases. This CDR3 spans 18 amino acids. CDR1 is MNHNS and CDR2 is SASEGT in the germline V gene. The CDR3, as DNA: TGTGCCAGCAGCTTCACTCCGACACAGGATCCCTCAAAGGATGGCTACACCTTC. It is translated as CASSFTPTQDPSKDGYTF.

This clonotype showed up many times. The chain uses TRBV20-1 and TRBJ1-3; D unclear. Germline assignment: CDR1 DFQATT and CDR2 SNEGSKA (reference sequence). With 3 bases removed from V and 4 bases from J, the gap between germline ends came to 10 bases. The CDR3 covers 13 residues. CDR3 residues: CSASHGVGNTIYF. The CDR3 coding sequence is TGCAGTGCTAGTCATGGCGTGGGAAACACCATATATTTT.